This entry describes one T cell receptor beta chain. The data were obtained in a study of cytomegalovirus exposure and HLA in healthy donors. For the study at large: An early release of data contained 70 million to 95 million unique TCRs, which came from HLA-typed donors.

Amplification used 60 Vbeta primers and 13 Jbeta primers. Only in-frame clones appear in the TCRdb table, and some are missing; sequencing was by immunoSEQ multiplex PCR. The table shows some 150,000 clones, with around 78% occurring only once. This sequence was found in a man aged 40-49 years in good health and CMV-seronegative. Sequenced: PBMCs.

The CDR3 DNA sequence: TGTGCCAGCAGCCCTCGGGGGGGCAAAAACATTCAGTACTTC. Its translation: CASSPRGGKNIQYF. J is TRBJ2-4 and V is TRBV7-2; 8 bases fit TRBD2. Trimming cost V 5 bases and J 3 bases; bases outside gene matches: 3. This CDR3 region has 14 residues. The germline gives CDR1 SGHTA, CDR2 FQGNSA.